This TCR beta chain was retrieved from a study of regulatory T cells in long-lasting Graves disease. V lost 5 bases to trimming and J lost 5 bases, with 17 bases between them. The length of the CDR3 is 15 residues. Germline-derived CDR1 and CDR2 are LNHNV and YYDKDF (reference sequence). TCR beta libraries were built with iRepertoire HTBI primers and Arm-PCR of CDR3 regions. In TCRdb, the multiplex PCR reads were re-called with MiXCR into one record per CDR3 protein. The table records approximately 540,000 distinct CDR3 sequences, around 12% of them present only once. Indicated time point: newly diagnosed GD, antithyroid drugs for less than 3 months. There was RNA extracted from PBMCs, and the TCR library was made from it. Graves' disease diagnosis was established per American Thyroid Association guidelines. These records were also assigned to another study, of T cells in Graves' hyperthyroidism and ophthalmopathy. This second report adds: When ophthalmopathy did not progress within 18 months, Graves' hyperthyroidism was considered stable. In the first-round RT-PCR of the TCR CDR3, the HTBI primer set was used.

The source of this sequence is a woman in her twenties or thirties with Graves disease. The sample was peripheral blood mononuclear cells (PBMCs), taken at new diagnosis, from a patient treated with antithyroid drugs. V usage is TRBV15 and J usage is TRBJ2-3; D not resolved. The CDR3 loop reads CATSFAAPPGDTQYF. CDR3 DNA: TGTGCCACCAGCTTCGCGGCTCCCCCGGGAGATACGCAGTATTTT.